These 5 T cell receptor beta chains originate from one sample sequenced in a study of T cells in Graves' hyperthyroidism and ophthalmopathy. RNA transcripts yielded amplified TCR beta CDR3 regions. The primer set for the first-round RT-PCR of the TCR CDR3 was HTBI. A single record per CDR3 protein comes from TCRdb applying MiXCR to the multiplex PCR reads. The sample consists of hundreds of thousands of distinct CDR3 sequences, less than 25% of them appearing once. Sequences were obtained from blood. Receptors were obtained from a man aged 25-45 years with Graves' ophthalmopathy.

With regard to this clonotype: One end of the junction varies from germline; a read error may be responsible. The genes are TRBV9 and TRBJ1-5; tentative D call: TRBD1 (5 bases). CDR1 is SGDLS, CDR2 YYNGEE, per germline. CDR3 length: 17 amino acids. The CDR3 sequence is CASSVASEAGFPQPQQF. The CDR3 coding sequence is TGTGCCAGCAGCGTAGCTTCGGAGGCAGGGTTTCCTCAGCCCCAGCAGTTT.

The chain employs TRBV24-1 and TRBJ2-7; 9 bases align to TRBD2. The J segment lost 2 bases and the V segment lost 4 bases, leaving 2 bases of the junction unmatched. The CDR3 covers 14 residues. The germline CDR1 and CDR2 sequences are KGHDR and SFDVKD. Here the CDR3 reads CATSEGTSTYEQYF. The CDR3 DNA follows: TGTGCCACCAGTGAGGGGACTAGCACCTACGAGCAGTACTTC.

There are a few counts of this clonotype. For the CDR3, the DNA is TGTGCCAGCAGCGTAAATTCCAGCGGGAGACTCCACGAGCAGTACTTC. It specifies CASSVNSSGRLHEQYF. The rearrangement joins TRBV9 to TRBJ2-7; TRBD2 aligns across 8 bases. This CDR3 is 16 amino acids long. V was clipped by 1 base and J by 5 bases; unmatched bases: 11. Germline V CDR1 and CDR2: SGDLS, YYNGEE.

This clonotype showed up many times. The chain combines TRBV15 with TRBJ2-7; TRBD1 aligns across 7 bases. V was clipped by 4 bases and J by 2 bases; unmatched bases: 5. Germline V lookup: CDR1 LNHNV, CDR2 YYDKDF (reference sequence). This CDR3 comprises 14 residues. CDR3 in amino acids: CATSKRQGAYEQYF. The CDR3 DNA reads as TGTGCCACCAGCAAGCGACAGGGTGCCTACGAGCAGTACTTC. The variable domain in full, with the rest retrieved from reference TRBV15 and TRBJ2-7, is DAMVIQNPRYQVTQFGKPVTLSCSQTLNHNVMYWYQQKSSQAPKLLFHYYDKDFNNEADTPDNFQSRRPNTSFCFLDIRSPGLGDTAMYLCATSKRQGAYEQYFGPGTRLTVT.

The V and J genes are TRBV7-9 and TRBJ2-3; D ambiguous. The V end lost 5 bases, the J end lost 4 bases, and 7 bases lay between the germline ends. This CDR3 has 12 amino acids. CDR1 and CDR2 (germline): SEHNR, FQNEAQ (reference sequence). The CDR3, as DNA: TGTGCCAGCAGCACTAAGGCAGATACGCAGTATTTT. Its protein product is CASSTKADTQYF.